What follows are 15 T cell receptor beta chains derived from one specimen sequenced in a study of T cells in Graves' hyperthyroidism and ophthalmopathy. Amplification yielded TCR beta CDR3 regions, with RNA transcripts as the source. During a first-round RT-PCR of the TCR CDR3, the HTBI primer set was used. From the multiplex PCR reads, TCRdb called clonotypes with MiXCR, one entry per CDR3 protein. The table lists approximately 600,000 distinct CDR3 sequences, under 25% of them singletons. Material for sequencing was blood. The receptors shown here come from a man between 25 and 39 years old with Graves' ophthalmopathy.

This clonotype was counted a few times. The chain is built from TRBV12-3 or TRBV12-4 and TRBJ2-1, with D possibly called TRBD1 or TRBD2 (5 bases each). The CDR3 extends over 16 amino acids. V was clipped by 6 bases and J by 1 base, with 16 bases between them. The CDR3 loop is CASSPLKWGSYNEQFF. CDR3 bases: TGTGCCAGCAGCCCTCTTAAGTGGGGGTCCTACAATGAGCAGTTCTTC.

This clonotype came up a few times. J is TRBJ2-3 and V is TRBV5-1, with 11 bases aligning to TRBD1. There are 15 residues in the CDR3. The germline gives CDR1 SGHRS, CDR2 YFSETQ. V was pared by 4 bases and J by 4 bases, with 5 bases of the junction left unmatched. The CDR3 here is CASSPRTGGPDTQYF. The CDR3 DNA is TGCGCCAGCAGCCCGCGGACAGGGGGCCCAGATACGCAGTATTTT.

V and J are TRBV28 and TRBJ1-1; TRBD1 aligns across 11 bases. This CDR3 region has 15 residues. Per the germline V gene, CDR1 is MDHEN and CDR2 is SYDVKM. With 7 bases clipped from V and 2 bases from J, the junction kept 6 bases outside the gene matches. The CDR3 region is CASIIGQGANTEAFF. The CDR3 nucleotides read TGTGCCAGCATAATAGGACAGGGGGCCAACACTGAAGCTTTCTTT.

This clonotype was counted a few times. The chain has TRBV20-1 and TRBJ2-3, with 7 bases lining up with TRBD2. CDR1 and CDR2 (germline): DFQATT, SNEGSKA (reference sequence). The V and J ends lost 6 bases and 4 bases, in that order; junction bases with no gene match: 16. The CDR3 extends over 16 amino acids. Written as DNA, the CDR3 is TGCAGTGCCTCCGGAGGGAGGGAGGGCTCAGCAGATACGCAGTATTTT. It is translated as CSASGGREGSADTQYF.

This chain links TRBV7-2 with TRBJ2-7, with D perhaps TRBD2 (5 bases). The CDR3 is 14 amino acids. V shed 5 bases and J shed 6 bases, with 17 bases lying between them. Germline V gene sequence: CDR1 SGHTA, CDR2 FQGNSA. Here the CDR3 DNA reads TGTGCCAGCAGCCTTCCAATTCTGGGGAGCGAGCAGTACTTC. As protein: CASSLPILGSEQYF.

This clonotype was observed at least ten times. The chain couples TRBV6-1 to TRBJ2-7; 9 nucleotides align to TRBD2. Germline V gene data show CDR1 as MNHNS and CDR2 as SASEGT. V lost 8 bases to trimming and J lost 7 bases; unmatched junction nucleotides: 9. The CDR3 spans 13 residues. Here the CDR3 reads CASEGSGGQEQYF. In nucleotides, the CDR3 is TGTGCCAGCGAGGGTAGCGGGGGACAGGAGCAGTACTTC.

V usage is TRBV20-1 and J usage is TRBJ2-3; 11 bases agree with TRBD2. V shed 6 bases and J 4 bases; nucleotides not matched to a gene: 12. Germline assignment: CDR1 DFQATT and CDR2 SNEGSKA (reference sequence). The length of the CDR3 is 16 residues. The CDR3 loop reads CSALPGRLAGPDTQYF. Here the CDR3 DNA reads TGCAGTGCCCTCCCCGGGAGACTAGCGGGGCCAGATACGCAGTATTTT.

In this sample, this clonotype turned up many times. The V call is TRBV12-3 or TRBV12-4, the J call TRBJ1-5; D remains unclear. The V end lost 4 bases, the J end lost 3 bases, and 10 bases lay between the germline ends. The CDR3 length is 14 residues. This CDR3 is CASSSLQINQPQHF. The CDR3 coding sequence is TGTGCCAGCAGTTCGTTACAGATCAATCAGCCCCAGCATTTT.

This clonotype was counted once. The V call is TRBV5-1, the J call TRBJ2-1; 13 bases are a match to TRBD2. The CDR3 spans 15 residues. Germline trimming cut 0 bases from V and 15 bases from J; bases unmatched to any gene: 9. CDR1 and CDR2 from the germline V gene are SGHRS and YFSETQ. The CDR3 here is CASSLDTTSGRLLFF. In nucleotides, the CDR3 is TGCGCCAGCAGCTTGGACACGACTAGCGGGAGGTTACTGTTCTTC. Full variable domain (remainder filled in from reference TRBV5-1 and TRBJ2-1): KAGVTQTPRYLIKTRGQQVTLSCSPISGHRSVSWYQQTPGQGLQFLFEYFSETQRNKGNFPGRFSGRQFSNSRSEMNVSTLELGDSALYLCASSLDTTSGRLLFFGPGTRLTVL.

This clonotype was seen at least ten times. This sequence joins TRBV28 and TRBJ2-7; D is perhaps TRBD1 (6 bases). V lost 6 bases to trimming and J lost 3 bases, with 12 bases between them. This CDR3 has 13 residues. Germline V gives CDR1 MDHEN, CDR2 SYDVKM. The CDR3 loop reads CASRTGPVYEQYF. The CDR3 DNA reads as TGTGCCAGCAGGACAGGCCCTGTCTACGAGCAGTACTTC.

Note on this clonotype: Since a much larger clone is just one base distant, this may be a read error. V usage is TRBV6-1 and J usage is TRBJ1-5, with D unclear. The CDR3 has 12 amino acids. The germline V gene encodes CDR1 MNHNS and CDR2 SASEGT. V lost 8 bases, J lost 9 bases, and 14 bases lay in between. The CDR3 protein is CASAEGLRPQHF. In nucleotides, the CDR3 is TGTGCCAGCGCGGAAGGACTTCGGCCCCAGCATTTT.

The rearrangement uses TRBV20-1 and TRBJ2-1; D may be TRBD1 (6 bases). Per germline, CDR1 DFQATT and CDR2 SNEGSKA (reference sequence). V gave up 5 bases and J gave up 15 bases, with 20 bases separating them. CDR3 length: 12 amino acids. CDR3 bases: TGCAGTGCTGTCCGGGACACCACCCCGCCGTTCTTC. Translated: CSAVRDTTPPFF.

The V gene is TRBV7-9, the J gene TRBJ2-1; 14 bases map to TRBD2. Germline CDR1 reads SEHNR; CDR2 reads FQNEAQ (reference sequence). CDR3 size: 16 residues. The trim removed 5 bases at V and 7 bases at J, leaving 7 bases unmatched. The CDR3 DNA sequence: TGTGCCAGCAGCATCCCCGGGACTAGCGGGAGAAATGAGCAGTTCTTC. The encoded protein is CASSIPGTSGRNEQFF.

This clonotype appeared a few times. This chain links TRBV27 with TRBJ2-1; D not resolved. With 2 bases removed from V and 0 bases from J, the gap between germline ends came to 11 bases. Per germline, CDR1 MNHEY and CDR2 SMNVEV (reference sequence). This CDR3 region has 16 residues. The CDR3 DNA is TGTGCCAGCAGTTTACAAGGCTGGAGCTCCTACAATGAGCAGTTCTTC. Protein product: CASSLQGWSSYNEQFF.

The chain recombines TRBV14 with TRBJ2-7; D is unresolved. Trimming pared 1 base from V and 3 bases from J, leaving 16 bases between. Per the germline V gene, CDR1 is SGHDN and CDR2 is FVKESK. The CDR3 loop spans 16 amino acids. CDR3 in DNA: TGTGCCAGCAGCCAAGGGGCCTCAGGAATGATCTACGAGCAGTACTTC. Encoded protein: CASSQGASGMIYEQYF.